This is a list of T cell receptor beta chains from one sample in a study of T cell responses to AZD1222 COVID-19 vaccine. The data were produced by immunoSEQ multiplex PCR, yet TCRdb's version contains in-frame clones alone and is incomplete. Here the sample spans roughly 130,000 clones, 75% to 90% being singletons. The sample was peripheral blood, taken on day 0 of AZD1222 vaccination. All receptors derive from an adult in good health. Each CDR3 is given with its conserved first and last residue. A D gene is named only where the DNA matches it firmly. Part of the rows lack a size; the others show once, few, many or a class for expanded clones.

d_call	clone_size	v_call	j_call	cdr3_nt	cdr3_aa
-	-	TRBV11-2	TRBJ2-5	TGTGCCAGCAGCTTAGTACAGGGAGAGACCCAGTACTTC	CASSLVQGETQYF
-	few	TRBV11-2	TRBJ1-2	TGTGCCAGCAGCTTAGAGCCCCCCCAGGGTCGCTATGGCTACACCTTC	CASSLEPPQGRYGYTF
-	-	TRBV7-2	TRBJ1-6	TGTGCCAGCAGCTTCGGGCAGAACGGGTCACCCCTCCACTTT	CASSFGQNGSPLHF
TRBD1	once	TRBV19	TRBJ1-4	TGTGCCAGTAGAGACAGGGGGCGTACGAATGAAAAACTGTTTTTT	CASRDRGRTNEKLFF
TRBD1	-	TRBV6-4	TRBJ1-2	TGTGCCAGCAGTTACTCCGGGACAGGGGGTCTGGATGGCTACACCTTC	CASSYSGTGGLDGYTF
-	-	TRBV5-1	TRBJ1-2	TGCGCCAGCAGCTTAGTAGGGGCAGACGCTAGCTATGGCTACACCTTC	CASSLVGADASYGYTF
TRBD2	-	TRBV4-1	TRBJ2-5	TGCGCCAGCAGCCGGACTAGCGGGGGTATACAAGAGACCCAGTACTTC	CASSRTSGGIQETQYF
TRBD2	-	TRBV2	TRBJ2-3	TGTGCCAGCAGTGGACGCTTGGTAGCGGGGGGAGATACGCAGTATTTT	CASSGRLVAGGDTQYF
-	-	TRBV2	TRBJ1-1	TGTGCCAGCAGGGACAGTCTTCTTAGGGATGGCACTGAAGCTTTCTTT	CASRDSLLRDGTEAFF
-	-	TRBV10-3	TRBJ1-1	TGTGCCATCAAGCTACAGGGGAACACTGAAGCTTTCTTT	CAIKLQGNTEAFF
-	-	TRBV3-1/TRBV3-2	TRBJ1-1	TGTGCCAGCAGCCAAGTCGAGGGCCAGACTGAAGCTTTCTTT	CASSQVEGQTEAFF
TRBD1	-	TRBV4-1	TRBJ2-7	TGCGCCAGCAGCCAAGTAGGACAGGGAGTTCCCTCCGAGCAGTACTTC	CASSQVGQGVPSEQYF
-	-	TRBV7-8	TRBJ2-7	TGTGCCAGCAGCCCCGCGGGAAGCGGCACCTACGAGCAGTACTTC	CASSPAGSGTYEQYF
-	few	TRBV7-9	TRBJ1-1	TGTGCCAGCAGCATTCTTATGAACACTGAAGCTTTCTTT	CASSILMNTEAFF
-	-	TRBV15	TRBJ2-6	TGTGCCACCAGCAGAGGTGGCGGGGGCACCCTAGGGGCCAACGTCCTGACTTTC	CATSRGGGGTLGANVLTF
-	-	TRBV9	TRBJ2-3	TGTGCCAGCAGCGTAGGGGGATCTAGCACAGATACGCAGTATTTT	CASSVGGSSTDTQYF
TRBD1	once	TRBV10-3	TRBJ1-1	TGTGCCATCAGTGAGGTACAGGGGGTTACCGGGGAAGCTTTCTTT	CAISEVQGVTGEAFF
-	-	TRBV5-4	TRBJ2-5	TGTGCCAGCAGCTCCCGGGGGCTACAAGAGACCCAGTACTTC	CASSSRGLQETQYF
TRBD2	-	TRBV9	TRBJ2-7	TGTGCCAGGGAGGGGCTAGCGGACGAGCAGTACTTC	CAREGLADEQYF
-	-	TRBV12-3/TRBV12-4	TRBJ1-1	TGTGCCAGCAGTTTATCCCCCGACTGGGAAGCTTTCTTT	CASSLSPDWEAFF
-	-	TRBV19	TRBJ1-1	TGTGCCAGTAGTATAGGACAGCCCCGTGAAGCTTTCTTT	CASSIGQPREAFF
-	-	TRBV28	TRBJ1-4	TGTGCCAGCAGTTTAGAGACGGGTTTGAGTGAAAAACTGTTTTTT	CASSLETGLSEKLFF
TRBD1	-	TRBV2	TRBJ1-2	TGTGCCACAGGGCAGGGGGCGTATGGCTACACCTTC	CATGQGAYGYTF
-	-	TRBV5-4	TRBJ2-7	TGTGCCAGCAGCTTGCAGGACACCACCTACGAGCAGTACTTC	CASSLQDTTYEQYF
TRBD2	-	TRBV7-2	TRBJ2-3	TGTGCCAGCAGCGCCACGACTAGCGGGGGGGCTAATACGCAGTATTTT	CASSATTSGGANTQYF
TRBD1	-	TRBV12-3/TRBV12-4	TRBJ1-1	TGTGCCAGCACCTTGACAGGGCAAATGGGTTTCTTT	CASTLTGQMGFF
-	-	TRBV4-3	TRBJ1-6	TGCGCCAGCAGCCAAGATGGGGGAACCTATAATTCACCCCTCCACTTT	CASSQDGGTYNSPLHF
-	-	TRBV24-1	TRBJ2-5	TGTGCCACAGGGGCGGGGACGGTAGAGACCCAGTACTTC	CATGAGTVETQYF
-	-	TRBV5-1	TRBJ2-6	TGCGCCAGCAGCTTACAAGGGGGCTCTGGGGCCAACGTCCTGACTTTC	CASSLQGGSGANVLTF